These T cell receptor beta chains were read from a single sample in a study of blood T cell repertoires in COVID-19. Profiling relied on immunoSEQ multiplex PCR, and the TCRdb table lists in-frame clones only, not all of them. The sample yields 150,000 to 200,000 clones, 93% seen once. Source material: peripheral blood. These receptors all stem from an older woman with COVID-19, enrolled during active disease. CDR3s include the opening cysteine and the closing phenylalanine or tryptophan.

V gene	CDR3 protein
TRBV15	CATSRVRQGASPLHF
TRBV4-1	CASSRRITAGTGANTEAFF
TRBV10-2	CASSPRQGNRIYYNEQFF
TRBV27	CASHRAGASTDTQYF
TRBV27	CASSLRGGSYNEQFF
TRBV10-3	CAISADPGQAYEQYF
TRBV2	CASSVRDSLPYGYTF
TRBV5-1	CASSLEVGQQIYGYTF
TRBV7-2	CASSGGQGNSPLHF
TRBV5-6	CASSLVKVMGSTEAFF
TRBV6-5	CASTKMGGVETQYF
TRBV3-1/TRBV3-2	CASSTGVSSGNTIYF
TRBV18	CASSPPPLGTGYTGELFF
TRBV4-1	CASSQDDRPLGNEKLFF
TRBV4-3	CASSQKVAAYGYTF
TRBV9	CASSGETEISYEQYF
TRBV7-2	CASSGGLIYEQYF
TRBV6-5	CASSQPGQGASGYTF
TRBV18	CASSPPGSNEQYF
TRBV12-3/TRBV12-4	CASSTGATDEQYF
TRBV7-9	CASSLGQTPNQPQHF
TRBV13	CASSLVPEETQYF
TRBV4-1	CASSRREMNTEAFF
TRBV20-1	CSASIQDGWQPQHF
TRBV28	CASSRRGYEQYF
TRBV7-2	CASSLPFYNEQFF
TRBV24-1	CATSDFGHGGQETQYF
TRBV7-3	CASSSYGVRGGYTF
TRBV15	CATSRAPQGQQPQHF
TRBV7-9	CASSDGTGSTEAFF
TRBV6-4	CASSGTGDGYTF
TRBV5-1	CASSLSLPGQGTGNTIYF
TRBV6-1	CASSESGGLQPQHF
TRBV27	CASNRGAGTEAFF
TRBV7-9	CASSSGPAGGSNSPLHF
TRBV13	CASSAPFGGGPADTQYF
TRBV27	CASRGQGFTEAFF
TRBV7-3	CASSYTPSGGAGELFF
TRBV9	CASSDSGNYGYTF
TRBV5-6	CASSRPEGAWETQYF
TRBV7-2	CASSFGTASTPLHF
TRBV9	CASSATTGIYGYTF
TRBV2	CASRINRSSYEQYF
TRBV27	CASGYGTSSSGELFF
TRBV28	CASSFGLDYGYTF
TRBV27	CASSGGGTGLNYGYTF
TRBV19	CASSTGQGLYNEQFF
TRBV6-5	CASSRTGTYEQYF
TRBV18	CASSPREGAGETQYF
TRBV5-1	CASSLRQGVYNEQFF
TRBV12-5	CASGPSHWEQYF
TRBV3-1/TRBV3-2	CASSHTGVVGQPQHF
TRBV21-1	CASSTGLAGGFYEQYF
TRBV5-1	CASSPRGGGTDTQYF
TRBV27	CASSLSSRGSYNPPLHF
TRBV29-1	CSVERTGGVNEQFF
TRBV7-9	CASSSGVRNTEAFF
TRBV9	CASSVSPTAASTEAFF
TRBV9	CASSVGGLGTDTQYF
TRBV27	CASSLAGGNEKLFF